This TCR beta chain was captured by sequencing in a study of T cells in Graves' hyperthyroidism and ophthalmopathy. Findings of the study overall: From stable hyperthyroidism, ophthalmopathy was set apart by a 13 V-J model. Researchers found most expanded thyroid clonotypes above 0.001 in blood as well. Progression to ophthalmopathy was predicted a median of 6.5 months early.

This clonotype was counted at least ten times. The antigen remains undetermined. There were TCR beta CDR3 regions amplified from RNA transcripts. TCR CDR3 regions were first amplified by RT-PCR with HTBI primers. TCRdb itself ran the multiplex PCR reads through MiXCR, one entry per CDR3 protein. Counted here are approximately 330,000 distinct CDR3 sequences, 15% to 20% occurring once; the ten biggest clones make up around 47%. This sequence was found in a woman aged 45-65 years with Graves' hyperthyroidism. The sequenced sample was blood.

CDR3 protein: CATSLMGEKLFF. The DNA of the CDR3 is TGTGCCACCAGTTTGATGGGGGAAAAACTGTTTTTT. The chain is built from TRBV24-1 and TRBJ1-4; D ambiguous. Looked up from germline, CDR1 is KGHDR and CDR2 is SFDVKD. The length of the CDR3 is 12 residues. V lost 6 bases, J lost 8 bases, and 9 bases lay in between.